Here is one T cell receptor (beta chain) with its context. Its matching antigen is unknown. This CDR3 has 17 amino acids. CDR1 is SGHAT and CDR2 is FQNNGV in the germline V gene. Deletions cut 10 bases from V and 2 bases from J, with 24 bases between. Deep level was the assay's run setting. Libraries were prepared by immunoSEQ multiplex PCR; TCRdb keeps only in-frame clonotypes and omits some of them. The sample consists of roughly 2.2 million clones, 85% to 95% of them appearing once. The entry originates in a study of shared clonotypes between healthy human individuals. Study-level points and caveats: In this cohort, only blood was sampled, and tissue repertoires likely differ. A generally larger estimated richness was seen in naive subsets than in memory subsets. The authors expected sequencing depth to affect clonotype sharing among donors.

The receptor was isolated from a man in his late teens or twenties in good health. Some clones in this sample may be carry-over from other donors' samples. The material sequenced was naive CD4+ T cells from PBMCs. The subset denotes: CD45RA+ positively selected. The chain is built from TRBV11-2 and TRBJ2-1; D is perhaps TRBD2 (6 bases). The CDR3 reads CATRGLGGNLTYNEQFF. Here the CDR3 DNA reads TGTGCCACCCGCGGACTCGGCGGGAACCTGACCTACAATGAGCAGTTCTTC.